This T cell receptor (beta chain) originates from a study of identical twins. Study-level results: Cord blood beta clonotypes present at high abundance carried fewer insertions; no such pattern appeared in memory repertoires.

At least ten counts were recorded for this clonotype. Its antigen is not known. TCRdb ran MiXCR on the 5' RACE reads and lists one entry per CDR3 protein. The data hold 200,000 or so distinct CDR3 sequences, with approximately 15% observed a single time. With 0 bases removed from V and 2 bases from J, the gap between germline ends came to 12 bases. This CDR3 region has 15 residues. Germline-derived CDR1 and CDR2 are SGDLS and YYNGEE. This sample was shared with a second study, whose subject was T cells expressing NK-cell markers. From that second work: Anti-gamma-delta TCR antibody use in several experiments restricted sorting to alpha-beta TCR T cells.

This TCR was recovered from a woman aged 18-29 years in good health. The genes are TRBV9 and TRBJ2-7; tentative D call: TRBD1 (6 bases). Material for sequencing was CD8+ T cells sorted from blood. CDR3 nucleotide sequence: TGTGCCAGCAGCGTAGGAAGGGACATAGCCTACGAGCAGTACTTC. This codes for CASSVGRDIAYEQYF.